In its sample, the clone carrying this T cell receptor (beta chain) was seen once. Its antigen remains unknown. The source of the sample is a study of CD8 T cells in Susac syndrome. While serving as controls, healthy donors were matched for age and sex. FACS enriched CD8+ TEMRA cells, while bulk CD8+ and CD4+ were negatively isolated. The study's findings and limits: Regarding the TCR sequencing and HLA analysis, the study admitted that a relatively small number of individuals were involved.

The germline V gene encodes CDR1 DFQATT and CDR2 SNEGSKA (reference sequence). This CDR3 has 8 residues. Deletions cut 1 base from V and 10 bases from J, with 1 base between. RNA, at roughly 0.45 to 1 ug, was reverse transcribed with random hexamers. Each CDR3 protein is one row after TCRdb ran MiXCR on the immunoSEQ multiplex PCR reads. In the table there are 180,000 or so distinct CDR3 sequences, around 96% of which are singletons. The specimen sequenced was CD4+ T cells from PBMCs. The gene calls are TRBV20-1 and TRBJ1-1; no reliable D call. The TCR was taken from a human donor in good health. CDR3 region: CSARGAFF. Written as DNA, the CDR3 is TGCAGTGCTAGAGGAGCTTTCTTT.